This T cell receptor beta chain was documented in a study of cytomegalovirus exposure and HLA in healthy donors. The length of the CDR3 is 13 residues. V lost 8 bases, J lost 6 bases, and 8 bases stayed unmatched. Looked up from germline, CDR1 is LNHDA and CDR2 is SQIVND (reference sequence). The method was immunoSEQ multiplex PCR; TCRdb's version includes in-frame clones alone and lacks a portion of them. The data contain 50,000 or so clones, around 94% of them singletons. The sample consisted of PBMCs. The receptor was isolated from a young woman in good health and CMV-seropositive. The rearrangement links TRBV19 to TRBJ2-7; 9 bases are a match to TRBD1. CDR3 nucleotides: TGTGCCAGTCAACAGGGGGCGAAGGGCGAGCAGTACTTC. It specifies CASQQGAKGEQYF.